This TCR beta chain emerged from a study of blood T cell repertoires in COVID-19. Study information: There were acute and convalescent COVID-19 samples, and they came from the United States, Italy and Spain. Nucleic acid was either cDNA or gDNA, and it came from T cells, B-cell-depleted T cells, or PBMCs.

Only in-frame clones appear in the TCRdb table, and some are missing; sequencing was by immunoSEQ multiplex PCR. The table has tens of thousands of clones, around 89% seen once. J gave up 1 base and V 5 bases, and 4 bases lay outside the gene matches. CDR3 length equals 15 residues. Germline V CDR1 and CDR2: SGHVS, FQNEAQ. Sequencing input: peripheral blood. The TCR originated in a man in his 70s with active or convalescent COVID-19. The chain combines TRBV7-8 with TRBJ2-4; 8 bases are shared with TRBD2. The CDR3 reads CASSPSGGAKNIQYF. CDR3 nucleotides: TGTGCCAGCAGCCCGTCGGGAGGGGCCAAAAACATTCAGTACTTC.